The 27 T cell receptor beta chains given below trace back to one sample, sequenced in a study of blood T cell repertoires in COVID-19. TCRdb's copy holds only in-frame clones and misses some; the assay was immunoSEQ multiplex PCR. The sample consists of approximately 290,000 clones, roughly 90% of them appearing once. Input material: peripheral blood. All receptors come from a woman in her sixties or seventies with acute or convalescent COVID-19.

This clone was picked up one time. CDR3 sequence reads: CASTLTPSGRAPGELFF. Written as DNA, the CDR3 is TGTGCCAGCACCCTTACCCCTAGCGGGAGAGCTCCCGGGGAGCTGTTTTTT. This chain links TRBV7-3 with TRBJ2-2, with 10 bases aligning to TRBD2. With 7 bases clipped from V and 6 bases from J, the junction kept 14 bases outside the gene matches. Germline CDR1 and CDR2: SGHTA and FQGTGA. The CDR3 contains 17 residues.

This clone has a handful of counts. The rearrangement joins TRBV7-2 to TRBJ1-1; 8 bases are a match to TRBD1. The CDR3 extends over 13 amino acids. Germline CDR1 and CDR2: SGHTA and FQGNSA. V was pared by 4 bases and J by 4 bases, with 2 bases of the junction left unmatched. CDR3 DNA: TGTGCCAGCAGCTGGGACAGGACCACTGAAGCTTTCTTT. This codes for CASSWDRTTEAFF.

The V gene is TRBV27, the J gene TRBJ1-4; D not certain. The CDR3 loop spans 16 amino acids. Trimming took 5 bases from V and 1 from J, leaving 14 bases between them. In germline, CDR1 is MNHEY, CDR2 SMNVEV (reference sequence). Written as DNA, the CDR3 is TGTGCCAGCAGTCCCACCCTGAGAGGAACTAATGAAAAACTGTTTTTT. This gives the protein CASSPTLRGTNEKLFF. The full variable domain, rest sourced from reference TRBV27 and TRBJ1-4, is EAQVTQNPRYLITVTGKKLTVTCSQNMNHEYMSWYRQDPGLGLRQIYYSMNVEVTDKGDVPEGYKVSRKEKRNFPLILESPSPNQTSLYFCASSPTLRGTNEKLFFGSGTQLSVL.

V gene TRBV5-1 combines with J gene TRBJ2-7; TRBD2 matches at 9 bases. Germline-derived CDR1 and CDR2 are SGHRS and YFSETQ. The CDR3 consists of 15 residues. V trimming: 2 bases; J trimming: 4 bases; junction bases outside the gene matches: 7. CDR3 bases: TGCGCCAGCAGCTTCTCTCTAGCGGGGTCGTACGAGCAGTACTTC. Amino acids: CASSFSLAGSYEQYF.

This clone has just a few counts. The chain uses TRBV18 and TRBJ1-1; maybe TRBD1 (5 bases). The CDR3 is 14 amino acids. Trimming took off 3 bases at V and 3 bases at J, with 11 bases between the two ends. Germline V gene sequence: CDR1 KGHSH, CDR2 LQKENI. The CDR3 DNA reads TGTGCCAGCTCACCGGTCCTAGGGGACACTGAAGCTTTCTTT. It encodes CASSPVLGDTEAFF.

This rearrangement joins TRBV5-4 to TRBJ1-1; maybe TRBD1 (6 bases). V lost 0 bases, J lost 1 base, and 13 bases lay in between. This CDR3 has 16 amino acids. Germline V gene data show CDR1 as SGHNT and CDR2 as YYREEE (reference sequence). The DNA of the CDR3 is TGTGCCAGCAGCTTGGGTACGACAGGTCGGAACACTGAAGCTTTCTTT. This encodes CASSLGTTGRNTEAFF.

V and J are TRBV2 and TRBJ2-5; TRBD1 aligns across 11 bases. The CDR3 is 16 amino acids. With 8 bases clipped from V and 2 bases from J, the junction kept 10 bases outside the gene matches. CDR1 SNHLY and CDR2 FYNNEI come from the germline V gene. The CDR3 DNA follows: TGTGCCAGCTACCCTGGGACAGGGGGTGGTCAAGAGACCCAGTACTTC. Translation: CASYPGTGGGQETQYF.

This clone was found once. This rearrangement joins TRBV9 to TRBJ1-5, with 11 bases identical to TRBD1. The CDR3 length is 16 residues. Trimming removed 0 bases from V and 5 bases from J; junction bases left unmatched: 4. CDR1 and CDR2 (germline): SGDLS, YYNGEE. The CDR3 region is CASSVGGQGADQPQHF. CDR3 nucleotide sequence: TGTGCCAGCAGCGTAGGAGGACAGGGGGCAGATCAGCCCCAGCATTTT.

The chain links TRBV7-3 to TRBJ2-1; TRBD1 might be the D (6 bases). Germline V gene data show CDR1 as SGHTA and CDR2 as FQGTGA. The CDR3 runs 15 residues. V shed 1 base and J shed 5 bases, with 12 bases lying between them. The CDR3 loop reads CASSLNQGFHNEQFF. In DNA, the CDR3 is TGTGCCAGCAGCTTAAATCAGGGGTTTCACAATGAGCAGTTCTTC.

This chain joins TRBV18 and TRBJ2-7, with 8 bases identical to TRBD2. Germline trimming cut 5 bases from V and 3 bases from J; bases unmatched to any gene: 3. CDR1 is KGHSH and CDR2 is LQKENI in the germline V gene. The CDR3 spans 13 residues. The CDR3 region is CASSSAGVYEQYF. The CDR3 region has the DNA TGTGCCAGCTCATCAGCGGGAGTCTACGAGCAGTACTTC. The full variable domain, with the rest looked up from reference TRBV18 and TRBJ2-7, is NAGVMQNPRHLVRRRGQEARLRCSPMKGHSHVYWYRQLPEEGLKFMVYLQKENIIDESGMPKERFSAEFPKEGPSILRIQQVVRGDSAAYFCASSSAGVYEQYFGPGTRLTVT.

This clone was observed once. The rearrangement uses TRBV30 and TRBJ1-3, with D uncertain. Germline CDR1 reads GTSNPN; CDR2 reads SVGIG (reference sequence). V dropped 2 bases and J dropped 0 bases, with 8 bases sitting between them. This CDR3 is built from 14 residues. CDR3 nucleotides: TGTGCCTGGAGTCCAGTGGCCTCTGGAAACACCATATATTTT. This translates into CAWSPVASGNTIYF. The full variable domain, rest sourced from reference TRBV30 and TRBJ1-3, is SQTIHQWPATLVQPVGSPLSLECTVEGTSNPNLYWYRQAAGRGLQLLFYSVGIGQISSEVPQNLSASRPQDRQFILSSKKLLLSDSGFYLCAWSPVASGNTIYFGEGSWLTVV.

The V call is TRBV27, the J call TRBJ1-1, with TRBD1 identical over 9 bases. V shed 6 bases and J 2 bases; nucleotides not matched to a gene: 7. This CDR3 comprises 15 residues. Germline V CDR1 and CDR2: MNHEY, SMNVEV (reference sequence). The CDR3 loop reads CASRVLTGGNTEAFF. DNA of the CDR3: TGTGCCAGCAGGGTTTTAACAGGGGGCAACACTGAAGCTTTCTTT.

The CDR3 is CAIDRGQGGTDTQYF. DNA for the CDR3: TGTGCCATCGACAGGGGACAGGGGGGGACAGATACGCAGTATTTT. The chain couples TRBV10-3 to TRBJ2-3; 11 nucleotides align to TRBD1. CDR1 is ENHRY, CDR2 SYGVKD, per germline. The trim removed 8 bases at V and 3 bases at J, leaving 7 bases unmatched. This CDR3 comprises 15 residues.

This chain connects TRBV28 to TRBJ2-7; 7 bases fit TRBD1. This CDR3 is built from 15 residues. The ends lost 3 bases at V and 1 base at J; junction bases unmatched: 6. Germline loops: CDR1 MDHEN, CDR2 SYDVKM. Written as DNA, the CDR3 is TGTGCCAGCAGTTTTGTACAGGGGCTTTCCTACGAGCAGTACTTC. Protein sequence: CASSFVQGLSYEQYF.

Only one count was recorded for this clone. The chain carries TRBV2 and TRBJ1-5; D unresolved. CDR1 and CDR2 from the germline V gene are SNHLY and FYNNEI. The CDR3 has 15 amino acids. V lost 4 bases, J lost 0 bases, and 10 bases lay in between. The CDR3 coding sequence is TGTGCCAGCAGTGTTTGGAGAGATAGCAATCAGCCCCAGCATTTT. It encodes CASSVWRDSNQPQHF. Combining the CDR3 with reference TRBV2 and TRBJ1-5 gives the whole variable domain EPEVTQTPSHQVTQMGQEVILRCVPISNHLYFYWYRQILGQKVEFLVSFYNNEISEKSEIFDDQFSVERPDGSNFTLKIRSTKLEDSAMYFCASSVWRDSNQPQHFGDGTRLSIL.

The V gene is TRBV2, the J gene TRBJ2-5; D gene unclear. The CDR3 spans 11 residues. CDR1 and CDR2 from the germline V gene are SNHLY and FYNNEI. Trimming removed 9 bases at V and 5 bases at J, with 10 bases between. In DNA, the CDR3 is TGTGCCAGTCTTGAACAGGAGACCCAGTACTTC. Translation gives CASLEQETQYF.

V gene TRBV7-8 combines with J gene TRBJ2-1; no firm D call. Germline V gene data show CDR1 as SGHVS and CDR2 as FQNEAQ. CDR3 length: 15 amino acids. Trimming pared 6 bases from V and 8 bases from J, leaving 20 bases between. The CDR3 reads CASSQRQLPPYEQFF. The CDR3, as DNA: TGTGCCAGCAGTCAGAGGCAGCTTCCTCCGTATGAGCAGTTCTTC.

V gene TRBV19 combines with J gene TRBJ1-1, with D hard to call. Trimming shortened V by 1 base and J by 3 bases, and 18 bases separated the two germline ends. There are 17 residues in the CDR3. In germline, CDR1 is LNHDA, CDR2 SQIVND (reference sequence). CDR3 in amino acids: CASSIAPAYNRDTEAFF. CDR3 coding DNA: TGTGCCAGTAGTATAGCGCCAGCTTATAATCGGGACACTGAAGCTTTCTTT.

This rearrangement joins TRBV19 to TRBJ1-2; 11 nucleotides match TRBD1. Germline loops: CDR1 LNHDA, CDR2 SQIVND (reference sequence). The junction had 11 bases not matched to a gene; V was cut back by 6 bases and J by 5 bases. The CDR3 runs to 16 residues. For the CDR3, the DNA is TGTGCCAGTAGCCCCCGGACAGGGGGCGCAGGATATGGCTACACCTTC. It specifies CASSPRTGGAGYGYTF.

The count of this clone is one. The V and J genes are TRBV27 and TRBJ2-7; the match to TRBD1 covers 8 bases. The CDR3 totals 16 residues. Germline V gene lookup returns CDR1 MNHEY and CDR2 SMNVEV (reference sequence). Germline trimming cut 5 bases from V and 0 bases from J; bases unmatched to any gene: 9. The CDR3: CASSPLTGGLSYEQYF. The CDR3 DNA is TGTGCCAGCAGTCCCCTTACAGGGGGACTCTCCTACGAGCAGTACTTC.

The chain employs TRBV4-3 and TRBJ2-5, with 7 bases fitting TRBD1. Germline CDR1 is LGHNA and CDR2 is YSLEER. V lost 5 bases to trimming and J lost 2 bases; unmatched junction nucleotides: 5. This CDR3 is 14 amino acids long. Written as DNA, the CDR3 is TGCGCCAGCAGCACAGGGGATCGACAAGAGACCCAGTACTTC. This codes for CASSTGDRQETQYF.

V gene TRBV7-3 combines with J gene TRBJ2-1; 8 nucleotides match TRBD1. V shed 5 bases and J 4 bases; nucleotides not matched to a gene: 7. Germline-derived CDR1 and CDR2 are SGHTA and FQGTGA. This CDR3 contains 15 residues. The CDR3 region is CASSPQGVGYNEQFF. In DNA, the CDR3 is TGTGCCAGCAGCCCACAGGGGGTCGGTTACAATGAGCAGTTCTTC. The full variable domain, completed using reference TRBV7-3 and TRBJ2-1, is GAGVSQTPSNKVTEKGKYVELRCDPISGHTALYWYRQSLGQGPEFLIYFQGTGAADDSGLPNDRFFAVRPEGSVSTLKIQRTERGDSAVYLCASSPQGVGYNEQFFGPGTRLTVL.

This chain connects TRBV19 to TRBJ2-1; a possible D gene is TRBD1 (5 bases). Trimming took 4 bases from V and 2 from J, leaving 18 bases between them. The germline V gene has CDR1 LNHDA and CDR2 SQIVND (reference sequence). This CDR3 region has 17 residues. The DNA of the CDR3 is TGTGCCAGTAGTACCGAGCTAGACAGAACAACCTACAATGAGCAGTTCTTC. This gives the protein CASSTELDRTTYNEQFF.

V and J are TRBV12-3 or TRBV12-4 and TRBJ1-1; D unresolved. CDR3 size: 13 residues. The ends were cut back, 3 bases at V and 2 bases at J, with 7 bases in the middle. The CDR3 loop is CASSLVRNTEAFF. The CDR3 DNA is TGTGCCAGCAGTTTGGTCAGAAACACTGAAGCTTTCTTT.

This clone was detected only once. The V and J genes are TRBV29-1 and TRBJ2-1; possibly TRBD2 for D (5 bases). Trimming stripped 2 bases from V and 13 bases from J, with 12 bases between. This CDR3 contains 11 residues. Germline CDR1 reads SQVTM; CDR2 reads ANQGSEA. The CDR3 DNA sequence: TGCAGCGTTGAACTTACTAGTCAACAGTTCTTC. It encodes CSVELTSQQFF.

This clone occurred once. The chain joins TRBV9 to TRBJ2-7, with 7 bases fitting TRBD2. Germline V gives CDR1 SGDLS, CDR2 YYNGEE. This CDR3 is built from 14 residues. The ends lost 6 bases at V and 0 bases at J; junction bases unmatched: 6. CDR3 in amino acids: CASTRGGSSYEQYF. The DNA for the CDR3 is TGTGCCAGCACGCGCGGGGGAAGCTCCTACGAGCAGTACTTC.

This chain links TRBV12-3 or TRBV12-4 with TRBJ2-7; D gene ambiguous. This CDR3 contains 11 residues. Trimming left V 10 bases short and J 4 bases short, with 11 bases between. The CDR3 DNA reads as TGTGCCACTTCCTCCGGGTACGAGCAGTACTTC. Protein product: CATSSGYEQYF.